The following is a TCR beta chain sequence with its context. This entry comes from a study of blood T cells in healthy people across ages. A second PCR, run for roughly 7 to 12 cycles, used a sample-barcoded 5' primer plus a J-beta primer mix. CDR3-containing paired-end reads numbered at least 2.5 million in each sample. MiXCR, applied by TCRdb to the 5' RACE reads, yields one record per CDR3 protein. Among about 970,000 distinct CDR3 sequences listed, roughly 47% were seen once. Germline V gives CDR1 LGHNA, CDR2 YNFKEQ. V lost 4 bases, J lost 4 bases, and 10 bases stayed unmatched. The CDR3 covers 16 residues.

This clonotype originated in a woman in her sixties in good health. The sequencing sample was made of blood. The chain uses TRBV4-2 and TRBJ1-2; the match to TRBD1 covers 9 bases. In nucleotides, the CDR3 is TGTGCCAGCAGCCCAGCCGGGACAGGGTCGGGCTATGGCTACACCTTC. This codes for CASSPAGTGSGYGYTF.